These T cell receptor beta chains were read from a single sample in a study of identical twins. MiXCR, run by TCRdb on the 5' RACE reads, gives a single entry per CDR3 protein. Here the sample spans about 730,000 distinct CDR3 sequences, 21% being singletons. A further study also used this sample, focusing on T cells expressing NK-cell markers.

The sequencing input was PBMCs. All receptors derive from a woman aged 18-30 years in good health. Both conserved end residues are part of each CDR3. Each record gives: D gene, J gene, V gene, clone size, CDR3 protein, CDR3 DNA. D genes are given only for firm matches. Rows give clone size only sometimes, using once, few, many, or a class for an expanded clone.

. TRBJ1-2 TRBV10-3 . CAISDPWDGYTF TGTGCCATCAGTGACCCGTGGGATGGCTACACCTTC
. TRBJ2-3 TRBV12-3/TRBV12-4 . CASSLGAGLTSPTGTDTQYF TGTGCCAGCAGTTTAGGGGCGGGCTTGACATCTCCCACTGGCACAGATACGCAGTATTTT
TRBD2 TRBJ2-1 TRBV10-1 . CASSVGLVGDEQFF TGCGCCAGCAGTGTGGGACTAGTAGGCGATGAGCAGTTCTTC
. TRBJ2-7 TRBV4-1 . CASSQYPGSSYEQYF TGCGCCAGCAGCCAATATCCGGGGAGCTCCTACGAGCAGTACTTC
. TRBJ2-5 TRBV15 . CATSRRTISIGTQYF TGTGCCACCAGCAGACGGACAATAAGCATAGGGACCCAGTACTTC
TRBD2 TRBJ2-3 TRBV6-1 few CASPSSGGADTQYF TGTGCCAGCCCTTCTAGCGGGGGGGCTGATACGCAGTATTTT
. TRBJ2-1 TRBV20-1 . CSASSGGRLSEQFF TGCAGTGCTAGTAGTGGAGGACGTTTAAGTGAGCAGTTCTTC
. TRBJ2-1 TRBV18 . CASSPLGETQFF TGTGCCAGCTCCCCCCTGGGGGAAACGCAGTTCTTC
TRBD2 TRBJ2-1 TRBV20-1 many CSQGTSGYNEQFF TGCAGTCAAGGGACTAGCGGCTACAATGAGCAGTTCTTC
TRBD1 TRBJ1-5 TRBV12-3/TRBV12-4 . CASTETGQANQPQHF TGTGCCAGCACAGAGACGGGACAGGCTAATCAGCCCCAGCATTTT
. TRBJ2-7 TRBV20-1 many CSARSGSYEQYF TGCAGTGCTCGGAGCGGATCCTACGAGCAGTACTTC
TRBD1 TRBJ2-7 TRBV5-1 . CASSLGGTVTSEQYF TGCGCCAGCAGCTTGGGAGGGACAGTCACGTCCGAGCAGTACTTC
. TRBJ2-1 TRBV6-5 once CASSLAGENDEQFF TGTGCCAGCAGTTTGGCAGGGGAAAACGATGAGCAGTTCTTC
. TRBJ2-7 TRBV20-1 . CSARTGMTYEQYF TGCAGTGCTAGAACAGGCATGACCTACGAGCAGTACTTC
. TRBJ2-7 TRBV3-1 . CASSQWEQYF TGTGCCAGCAGCCAGTGGGAGCAGTACTTC
. TRBJ1-2 TRBV20-1 many CSASDRITYGYTF TGCAGTGCTAGTGACAGAATTACCTATGGCTACACCTTC
TRBD2 TRBJ2-1 TRBV9 . CASSPTSGRAGEQFF TGTGCCAGCAGCCCCACTAGCGGGAGGGCCGGAGAGCAGTTCTTC